The text below deals with one T cell receptor beta chain. Profiling relied on immunoSEQ multiplex PCR, and the TCRdb table lists in-frame clones only, not all of them. The table lists under 300,000 clones, roughly 84% of them singletons. The CDR3 sequence is 14 residues long. V was pared by 6 bases and J by 3 bases, with 8 bases of the junction left unmatched. CDR1 and CDR2 from the germline V gene are SNHLY and FYNNEI. The entry originates in a study of blood T cell repertoires in COVID-19. Across the whole study: PBMCs, B-cell-depleted T cells, or T cells provided the cDNA or gDNA that made up the material.

This TCR was recovered from a middle-aged woman who had recovered from COVID-19. The chain recombines TRBV2 with TRBJ2-7; 7 nucleotides agree with TRBD2. Sequenced: peripheral blood. Here the CDR3 DNA reads TGTGCCAGCAGGCTGGCGGGGGTTAGCTACGAGCAGTACTTC. It specifies CASRLAGVSYEQYF.